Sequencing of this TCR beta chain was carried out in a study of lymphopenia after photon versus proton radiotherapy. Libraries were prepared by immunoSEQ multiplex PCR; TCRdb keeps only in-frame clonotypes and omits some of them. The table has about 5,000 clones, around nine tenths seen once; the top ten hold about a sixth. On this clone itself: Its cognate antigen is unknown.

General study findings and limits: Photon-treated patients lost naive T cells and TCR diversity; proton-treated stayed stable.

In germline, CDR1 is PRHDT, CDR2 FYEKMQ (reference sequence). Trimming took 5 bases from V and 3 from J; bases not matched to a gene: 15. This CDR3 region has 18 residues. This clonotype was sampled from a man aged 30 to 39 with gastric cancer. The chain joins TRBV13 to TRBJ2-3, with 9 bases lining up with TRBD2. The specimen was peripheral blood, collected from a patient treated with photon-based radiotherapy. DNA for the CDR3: TGTGCCAGCAGCACGGGACTAGCAACTTACTCGGGGACAGATACGCAGTATTTT. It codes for CASSTGLATYSGTDTQYF.